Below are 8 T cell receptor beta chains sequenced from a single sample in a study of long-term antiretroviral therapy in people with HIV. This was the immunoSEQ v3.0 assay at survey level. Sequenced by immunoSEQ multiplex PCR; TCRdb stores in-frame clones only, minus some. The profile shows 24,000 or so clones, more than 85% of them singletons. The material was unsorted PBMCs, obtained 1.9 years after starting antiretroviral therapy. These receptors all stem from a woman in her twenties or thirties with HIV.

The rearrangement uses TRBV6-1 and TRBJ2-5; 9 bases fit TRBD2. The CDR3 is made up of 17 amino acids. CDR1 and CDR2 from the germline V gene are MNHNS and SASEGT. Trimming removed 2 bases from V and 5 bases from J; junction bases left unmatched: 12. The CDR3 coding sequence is TGTGCCAGCAGTGAAAATCGAAGGACTAGCGCGTCGGAGACCCAGTACTTC. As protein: CASSENRRTSASETQYF.

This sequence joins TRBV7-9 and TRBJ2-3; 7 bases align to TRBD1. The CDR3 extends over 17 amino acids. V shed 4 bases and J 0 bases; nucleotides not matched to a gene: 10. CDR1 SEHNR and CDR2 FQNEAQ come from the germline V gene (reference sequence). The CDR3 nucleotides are TGTGCCAGCAGCTCCCTGATGACAGGGTCTAGCACAGATACGCAGTATTTT. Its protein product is CASSSLMTGSSTDTQYF.

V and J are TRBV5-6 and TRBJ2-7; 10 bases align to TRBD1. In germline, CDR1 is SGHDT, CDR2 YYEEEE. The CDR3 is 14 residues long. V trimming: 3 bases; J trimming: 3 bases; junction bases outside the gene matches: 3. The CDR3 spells CASSWDRGNYEQYV. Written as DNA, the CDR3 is TGTGCCAGCAGCTGGGACAGGGGAAACTACGAGCAGTACGTC.

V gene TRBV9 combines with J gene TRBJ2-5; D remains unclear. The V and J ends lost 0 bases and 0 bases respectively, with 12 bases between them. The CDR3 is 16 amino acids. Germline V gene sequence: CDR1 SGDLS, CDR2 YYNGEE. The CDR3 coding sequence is TGTGCCAGCAGCGTAGTGGGCAGCCAGTACCAAGAGACCCAGTACTTC. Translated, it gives CASSVVGSQYQETQYF. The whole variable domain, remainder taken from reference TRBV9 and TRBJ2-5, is DSGVTQTPKHLITATGQRVTLRCSPRSGDLSVYWYQQSLDQGLQFLIQYYNGEERAKGNILERFSAQQFPDLHSELNLSSLELGDSALYFCASSVVGSQYQETQYFGPGTRLLVL.

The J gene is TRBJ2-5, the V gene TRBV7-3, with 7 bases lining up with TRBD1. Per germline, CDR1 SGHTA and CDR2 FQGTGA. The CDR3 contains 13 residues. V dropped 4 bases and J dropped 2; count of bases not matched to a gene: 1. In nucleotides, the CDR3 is TGTGCCAGCAGCTCGGGACAGCAAGAGACCCAGTACTTC. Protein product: CASSSGQQETQYF.

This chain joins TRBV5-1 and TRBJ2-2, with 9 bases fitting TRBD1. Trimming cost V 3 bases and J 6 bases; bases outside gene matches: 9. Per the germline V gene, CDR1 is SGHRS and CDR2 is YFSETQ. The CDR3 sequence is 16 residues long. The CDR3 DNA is TGCGCCAGCAGCTCTGGCCGGGACAGGGTCTCCGGGGAGCTGTTTTTT. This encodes CASSSGRDRVSGELFF. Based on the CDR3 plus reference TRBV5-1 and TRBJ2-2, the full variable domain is KAGVTQTPRYLIKTRGQQVTLSCSPISGHRSVSWYQQTPGQGLQFLFEYFSETQRNKGNFPGRFSGRQFSNSRSEMNVSTLELGDSALYLCASSSGRDRVSGELFFGEGSRLTVL.

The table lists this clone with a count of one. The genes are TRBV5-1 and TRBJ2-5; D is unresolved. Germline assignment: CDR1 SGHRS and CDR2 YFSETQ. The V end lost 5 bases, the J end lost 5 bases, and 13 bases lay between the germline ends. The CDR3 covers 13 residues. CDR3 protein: CASRFSLGETQYF. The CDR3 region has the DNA TGCGCCAGCAGATTTAGTTTGGGGGAGACCCAGTACTTC.

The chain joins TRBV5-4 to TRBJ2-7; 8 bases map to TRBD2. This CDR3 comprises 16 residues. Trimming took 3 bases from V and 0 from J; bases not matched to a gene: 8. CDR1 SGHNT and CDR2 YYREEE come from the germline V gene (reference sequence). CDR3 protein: CASSSGLADSSYEQYF. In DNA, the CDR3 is TGTGCCAGCAGCTCAGGACTAGCCGATAGCTCCTACGAGCAGTACTTC.